The TCR beta chain described here comes from a study of vaccination and CD4 T cells after COVID-19. The CDR3 is made up of 13 amino acids. Germline V gene lookup returns CDR1 MDHEN and CDR2 SYDVKM. V dropped 5 bases and J dropped 4 bases, with 11 bases sitting between them. Oncomine TCR Beta short-read sequencing was applied to DNA from cultured CD4+ T cells. One entry per CDR3 protein results from TCRdb running MiXCR on the PCR reads. The table records around 15,000 distinct CDR3 sequences, approximately 57% of them present only once. Treatment: roughly nine-day PBMC culture with coronavirus spike peptide pools or control peptides (ViraFEST assay). As regards this clonotype: What it binds is not known.

Sequencing was carried out using CD4+ T cells from blood, cultured in vitro. The sequence was obtained from a human donor who had recovered from COVID-19. V is TRBV28 and J is TRBJ1-2; no clear D. The CDR3 coding sequence is TGTGCCAGCAGTCCTGAGGCCGTCTATGGCTACACCTTC. Translation gives CASSPEAVYGYTF.